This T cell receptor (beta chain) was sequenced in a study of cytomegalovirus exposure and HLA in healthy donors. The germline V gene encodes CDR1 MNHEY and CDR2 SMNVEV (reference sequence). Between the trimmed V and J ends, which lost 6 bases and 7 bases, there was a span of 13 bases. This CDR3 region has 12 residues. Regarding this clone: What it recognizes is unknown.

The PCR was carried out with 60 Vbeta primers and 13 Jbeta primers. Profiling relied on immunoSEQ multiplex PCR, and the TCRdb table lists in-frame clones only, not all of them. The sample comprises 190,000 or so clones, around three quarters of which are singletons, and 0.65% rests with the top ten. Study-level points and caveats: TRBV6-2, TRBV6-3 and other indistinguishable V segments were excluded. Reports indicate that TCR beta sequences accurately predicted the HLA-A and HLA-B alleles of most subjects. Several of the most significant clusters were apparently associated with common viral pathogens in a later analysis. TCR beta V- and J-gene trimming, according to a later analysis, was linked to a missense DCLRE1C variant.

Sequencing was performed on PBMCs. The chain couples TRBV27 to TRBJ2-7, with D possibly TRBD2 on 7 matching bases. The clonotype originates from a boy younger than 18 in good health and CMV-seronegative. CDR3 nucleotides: TGTGCCAGCAGAATGAAGGGGGGGGAGCAGTACTTC. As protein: CASRMKGGEQYF.